This T cell receptor beta chain was documented in a study of blood T cell repertoires in COVID-19 (dated by TCRdb to 2020 to 2021). With regard to the full study: Collaborator samples came from the United States, Italy and Spain and covered acute and convalescent phases of COVID-19. The material from the prospective study consisted of cDNA or gDNA derived from T cells, B-cell-depleted T cells, or PBMCs. Subjects who had been exposed to COVID-19, were actively infected with it, or had recovered from it provided the deeply sampled blood TCRbeta repertoires that made up the dataset. The repertoires were released in a freely available public database intended as a resource for research on the immune response to SARS-CoV-2. Samples came from the ongoing ImmuneRACE study (first 160 participants) plus 1,254 subjects from 6 global collaborators. Nearly every sample came with metadata listing a de-identified subject ID, COVID-19 status, age in years and sex. HLA class I and class II types, where available, came from metadata supplied by the sample provider rather than from assay-based typing. Overall results and qualifications from the work: The quantity of clinical and demographic metadata differed by source and by participant and was supplied without curation.

This clone has only a few counts. The clone's antigen remains unknown. No base quality information exists; no much larger clone differs at one position. TCRbeta CDR3 regions were amplified from genomic DNA by means of the immunoSEQ Assay, a bias-controlled multiplex PCR. In the original analysis: Within the assay, amplification of reference gene primers was used to estimate how many nucleated cells each sample contained. Sequence reads were collapsed and filtered to measure the absolute abundance of every unique TCRbeta CDR3 rearrangement. For each sample, productive Simpson clonality was calculated as the square root of Simpson's diversity index across productive rearrangements. Entries here come from immuneACCESS through TCRdb and include only in-frame sequences with V and J called. Some clones fail to appear in such tables; in the studies checked, an unresolved V gene covers under half of the shortfall, and the cause of the remainder is unknown. V, J and clone size were drawn from that table, and D and trimming were deduced from the DNA. The sample includes some 95,000 clones, with 80% observed a single time. The top ten clonotypes cover nearly 9% of the sample.

A second Seattle source provided samples from volunteer blood donors who had recovered from COVID-19. The collaborating institutions used their own protocols to collect whole blood in K2EDTA tubes. For TCRbeta analysis, collaborator samples were shipped as frozen whole blood, as isolated PBMCs, or as DNA extracted from either sample type. The CDR3 numbers 15 residues from cysteine through phenylalanine. Only the CDR3 region is kept as DNA, spanning 45 bases read in frame from base 1. The germline V gene sets CDR1 to SGHDN and CDR2 to FVKESK. Germline trimming: 1 base from V, 5 bases from J; junction bases outside gene matches: 3.

The origin of this receptor is a man in his fifties who had recovered from COVID-19. The sequence is built from TRBV14 and TRBJ2-2; the central 8 bases match TRBD1. The sequenced material came from peripheral blood. The bases are TGTGCCAGCAGCCAAGTCTACAGGGGGACCGGGGAGCTGTTTTTT. It is translated as CASSQVYRGTGELFF.